The sequence of this T cell receptor beta chain was determined in a study of blood T cell repertoires in COVID-19. The wider study: Some COVID-19 samples were acute and others convalescent; all came from the United States, Italy and Spain. Sample material is recorded as cDNA or gDNA derived from T cells, B-cell-depleted T cells, or PBMCs.

The method was immunoSEQ multiplex PCR; TCRdb's version includes in-frame clones alone and lacks a portion of them. The sample has 240,000 or so clones, roughly 90% seen once. The length of the CDR3 is 15 residues. Germline CDR1 reads SGHRS; CDR2 reads YFSETQ. Unmatched junction bases numbered 6, after V lost 5 bases and J lost 4 bases. The rearrangement links TRBV5-1 to TRBJ2-1; 10 bases agree with TRBD2. Specimen: peripheral blood. The receptor was isolated from a woman between 25 and 40 years old with acute or convalescent COVID-19. DNA for the CDR3: TGCGCCAGCAGTTTAGGGACTAGCGTTTACAATGAGCAGTTCTTC. It codes for CASSLGTSVYNEQFF.